The present entry profiles one T cell receptor (beta chain) with its context. Its target is unknown. Primers: 60 Vbeta forward and 13 Jbeta reverse. Some clones are missing from TCRdb's copy, which holds only in-frame ones; the method was immunoSEQ multiplex PCR. This table holds around 130,000 clones, over 60% found once. This specimen comes from a study of cytomegalovirus exposure and HLA in healthy donors. The overall study: An early data release held tens of millions of unique TCRs from HLA-typed donors. Across almost 400 genotyped donors, around 80% landed in the Caucasian-associated ancestry cluster. Study outcomes and limitations: The productive fraction for most TCR beta V segments was about 87% or about 30% in an earlier analysis.

The source is a woman aged 60-75 years in good health and CMV-seronegative. Sequencing input: PBMCs.

The CDR3 DNA reads TGCAGCGCTGGACAACTCGGGGGATACGAGCAGTACTTC. This encodes CSAGQLGGYEQYF. This chain links TRBV29-1 with TRBJ2-7; TRBD2 might be the D (6 bases). CDR3 length: 13 residues. With 7 bases removed from V and 4 bases from J, the gap between germline ends came to 17 bases. The germline V gene has CDR1 SQVTM and CDR2 ANQGSEA.